This T cell receptor (beta chain) derives from a study of cytomegalovirus exposure and HLA in healthy donors listed by TCRdb under 2017. About the full investigation: An earlier analysis of some 600 of the donors reported under 300 Gb of sequence data and around 120 million unique TCR beta sequences obtained from about 179 million T cells. Around 330 gigabases of sequencing data and 75 million to 85 million unique TCR sequences made up an early release that covered 640 HLA-typed donors. The genetic ancestry cluster associated with self-reported Caucasian donors included about 84% of the 398 genotyped donors. The study was designed to test whether signatures of past pathogen exposure could be identified by cataloging public T cell receptors. Using immunosequencing, the study profiled T cell repertoires from around 680 subjects and related those repertoires to cytomegalovirus serostatus. Along with the approximately 670-subject first cohort, a separate validation cohort of over 90 different subjects was used. To predict cytomegalovirus infection status, the study combined high-throughput TCR immunosequencing, statistical association of individual TCRs with disease status, and machine learning. A later analysis re-analyzed previously published TCR beta repertoires from roughly 630 donors and added high-resolution HLA genotyping to study TCR occurrence patterns. Rather than drawing on any new phenotypic data, the later analysis identified candidate immune exposures from TCR beta sequences and the way those sequences occurred across donors. An earlier analysis of approximately 580 of the donors used high-throughput TCR beta sequencing to judge whether each TCR beta V gene segment behaved as functional or pseudogenic. Alongside the repertoire data, information on donor age, sex, ethnicity and CMV serostatus was compiled. A later genetic analysis used genome-wide SNP genotypes for about three fifths of the 666 donors, treating that subset as a discovery cohort. Every repertoire in the discovery cohort had been generated on one and the same sequencing platform. HLA typing covered class I and class II loci at four-digit resolution. The number of donors typed differed by locus, with roughly 620-640 for A, B, C, DRB1 and DQB1, 522 for DQA1, 600 to 610 for DPA1, and around 460 for DPB1. A handful of DR-DQ haplotypes were handled as single units for association and clustering because linkage in the cohort was strong. Among 300 to 500 genotyped donors of the cohort, an average of around 240,000 unique TCR beta nucleotide sequences was sequenced per donor, of which about 18% were non-productive.

General findings and caveats noted by the study authors: According to a later analysis, most CMV-associated TCR beta chains appeared to be HLA-restricted, and the HLA associations seemed to be driven largely by CMV exposure. A cluster of highly shared sequence variants was judged likely to represent a technical artifact of the sequencing pipeline. CMV serostatus was the only immune exposure information available for the cohort. A later analysis associated about 17,000 TCR beta sequences with specific HLA alleles at a false discovery rate of 0.05. A further reported finding was that TCR beta sequences accurately predicted the HLA-A and HLA-B alleles for most subjects in the first cohort. In a later analysis, the rate of TCR association differed among HLA loci, with DRB1 alleles having the most associated TCRs and HLA-C alleles having the fewest. Compared with the approximately 720-donor mean, donors in an Asian-associated ancestry cluster had fewer N-insertions in productive TCRs, according to a later genetic analysis. Broadly in line with IMGT annotations, most TCR beta V segments showed up in productive rearrangements about 90% or about 30% of the time in an earlier analysis of approximately 600 of the donors. A later analysis found that HLA-associated TCR beta chains were more clonally expanded and had lower generation probabilities than equally common non-associated chains. A few of the identified cytomegalovirus-associated TCR beta chains were confirmed in vitro to be specific for cytomegalovirus antigens. Across donors, most TCR sequences were observed very rarely, whereas some public TCRs were present in many individuals. Because the 87-base-pair reads could not distinguish some IMGT-functional V segments, including TRBV6-2 and TRBV6-3, those segments were excluded. In this cohort, only TCR beta chains were sequenced, and detectable features were limited by the absence of alpha or paired-chain data. The presence/absence analyses assumed that sequencing depth was roughly uniform across donors, and that assumption may not be true. Several of the top co-occurrence clusters appeared to be linked to parvovirus B19, influenza, CMV and Epstein-Barr virus, according to a later analysis. A total of fewer than 200 TCR beta chains were listed by the study as associated with cytomegalovirus. In both the original and validation cohorts, the classifier was reported to diagnose cytomegalovirus status with high specificity and sensitivity. The authors suggested that the approach could potentially be extended to other disease states and immunological phenotypes. Assigning TCR associations to individual alleles was difficult when HLA alleles, especially DR and DQ, strongly co-occurred. Linkage disequilibrium might explain the correlated functional status among segregating V segments, but an unknown experimental factor could not be ruled out. An association between a missense DCLRE1C variant and V-gene and J-gene trimming of TCR beta chains was found in a later genetic analysis and replicated in an independent cohort. Some 16 rarely observed V segments, including chromosome 9 orphons, were excluded from the earlier analysis of about 500 of the donors because counts were too low. Because HLA typing was missing for some donors at each locus, association tests included only the typed subset.

The cohort comprised around 700 healthy bone marrow donors. Cohort members were all nominally healthy when sampled, although unrecorded immune exposures were likely present. The donor tested CMV seronegative and was one of the 352 seronegative cohort members. A peripheral blood sample was collected from each donor, and TCR beta sequencing was performed on peripheral blood mononuclear cells. Genomic DNA was extracted from the blood cell samples with the Qiagen DNeasy Blood Extraction Kit. The CDR3 runs 14 residues from the cysteine to the phenylalanine. The DNA shown is the 42-base CDR3, in frame from base 1. V is pruned by 6 bases and J by 6 bases, leaving 9 bases of the junction without a gene match. In the germline V gene (reference sequence), CDR1 corresponds to SEHNR and CDR2 to FQNEAQ. A word on this clone: Its antigen specificity is not known. Base quality data are lacking; no much larger clone is found one base away.

Libraries were built with the immunoSEQ multiplex PCR assay. The multiplex PCR relied on a mix of 60 forward primers for TCR Vbeta segments and 13 reverse primers for TCR Jbeta segments. The CDR3 region of rearranged TCR beta genes was amplified from genomic DNA by a multiplex PCR assay. The amplified TCR beta libraries were sequenced on the Illumina HiSeq System as 87-base-pair reads. In the original analysis: A later analysis counted approximately 76 million unique TCR beta chains across the 600 to 850 repertoires, and some 11 million of these chains were shared by at least two donors. To remove PCR and sequencing errors, raw reads were error-corrected and collapsed into unique sequences using a nearest-neighbor algorithm that merged closely related sequences. Alignment of CDR3 sequences to IMGT reference sequences was used to assign V, D and J gene segments. For a sequence to be retained, at least a six-nucleotide match to both a V gene segment and a J gene segment was required. Rearrangements were called productive when the CDR3 lacked stop codons and stayed in frame with V and J; all others were non-productive. Following IMGT convention, CDR3 was defined as the stretch from the second conserved V-encoded cysteine up to the conserved J-encoded phenylalanine. Sequences without an unambiguous match to a single V gene segment were excluded from the earlier analysis of 587 of the donors. An earlier analysis of 550 to 650 of the donors classified V segments as functional when productive rearrangements were above 56.7% and as segregating when the standard deviation between donors was above 5%. A statistical classification framework was developed to diagnose cytomegalovirus status using the catalog of TCR beta chain sequences. In a later analysis, TCR nucleotide sequences were compared against IMGT/GENE-DB human TR gene sequences so that V and J genes could be assigned. A later analysis assigned CDR3 sequences and most-parsimonious VDJ recombination scenarios with the TCRdist pipeline. A later analysis defined each TCR beta chain by its CDR3 amino acid sequence plus V-gene family, and excluded reads lacking a unique V-gene family. As a way to deal with suspected cross-contamination and a sequencing artifact, a later analysis dropped 450 to 600 nucleotide sequences that were highly shared and had low generation probability. A later analysis calculated a clonal expansion index for each public chain from normalized within-repertoire ranks of inferred template counts. In a later analysis, generation probabilities were computed with a VDJ recombination model fitted to out-of-frame rearrangements, and the resulting probabilities were checked against IGoR. A later analysis scored TCR-TCR, TCR-HLA and TCR-CMV co-occurrence with hypergeometric tests, applying a repertoire-size bias correction to TCR pairs. A later analysis estimated false discovery rates by permuting HLA or CMV assignments 20 times. In a later analysis, co-occurring TCRs were grouped using DBSCAN, and TCRdist sequence similarity was added for clustering within HLA-allele-positive subsets. For co-occurrence clustering, repertoires with fewer than 30,000 or more than 120,000 public chains were excluded, along with several repertoires with anomalous nucleotide sharing. The source is immuneACCESS, and TCRdb retained only in-frame sequences with V and J called. Part of the clones is not carried over; for the studies checked, unresolved V genes explain less than half of this, and the remainder is unexplained. That table furnishes V, J and clone size, whereas the DNA furnished D and trimming. For this sample the table gives 97,000 or so clones, of which over 65% were detected only once. Jointly, the top ten make up 2% to 3% of the sample.

Sequenced input: PBMCs. In this chain, TRBV7-9 is recombined with TRBJ1-1, with TRBD1 matching 8 junction bases. The clonotype was recovered from a middle-aged man in good health and CMV-seronegative. The CDR3 in this case is CASSLGQEDPEAFF. The DNA sequence is given as TGTGCCAGCAGTTTGGGACAGGAGGATCCTGAAGCTTTCTTT.